The 6 T cell receptor beta chains below were found in one sample sequenced in a study of post-analysis software for immune sequencing data. Study-level findings and limits: Controls showed lower frequencies than patients for several TRBV segments, and TRBV5-6, TRBV5-1 and TRBV20-1 were among these.

The authors incorporated unique molecular identifiers into the TCR beta cDNA libraries. TCRdb re-called the PCR reads with MiXCR, one entry per CDR3 protein. The data hold roughly 570,000 distinct CDR3 sequences, with around a third observed a single time. Their antigens are not known. The specimen was blood. The source of these receptors is a girl aged 2 to 17 with multiple sclerosis.

The chain recombines TRBV9 with TRBJ2-3; 7 positions agree with TRBD2. The CDR3 extends over 16 amino acids. The germline gives CDR1 SGDLS, CDR2 YYNGEE. Trimming at V came to 4 bases and at J to 0 bases, leaving 8 bases not matched to a gene. The CDR3 DNA reads as TGTGCCAGCAGCTCGTATAGCGGGTCTAGCACAGATACGCAGTATTTT. It is translated as CASSSYSGSSTDTQYF.

This clonotype was detected only a few times. The chain has TRBV10-3 and TRBJ2-5, with a possible D match to TRBD1 (6 bases). Germline V gene sequence: CDR1 ENHRY, CDR2 SYGVKD. The CDR3 covers 14 residues. V gave up 2 bases and J gave up 2 bases, with 9 bases separating them. As DNA, the CDR3 is TGTGCCATCAGTGAGCCCGGGACACAAGAGACCCAGTACTTC. This translates into CAISEPGTQETQYF.

This clonotype was observed a few times. The chain has TRBV7-9 and TRBJ1-2, with D perhaps matching TRBD1 (5 bases). Germline V gene lookup returns CDR1 SEHNR and CDR2 FQNEAQ (reference sequence). CDR3 length: 15 amino acids. The germline V and J ends were trimmed by 0 bases and 3 bases, with 11 bases remaining between them. Here the CDR3 reads CASSLALGLDYGYTF. The DNA of the CDR3 is TGTGCCAGCAGCTTAGCGTTGGGGCTGGACTATGGCTACACCTTC.

V gene TRBV4-1 combines with J gene TRBJ2-3, with 12 bases matching TRBD2. This CDR3 has 18 residues. The V gene end was trimmed by 2 bases and the J gene end by 0 bases; junction bases not matched to a gene: 6. CDR1 and CDR2 (germline): MGHRA, YSYEKL. CDR3 loop: CASSQTGLAGSSTDTQYF. For the CDR3, the DNA is TGCGCCAGCAGCCAAACGGGACTAGCGGGTTCTAGCACAGATACGCAGTATTTT.

The rearrangement joins TRBV5-1 to TRBJ2-2; D gene ambiguous. CDR1 is SGHRS, CDR2 YFSETQ, per germline. V lost 0 bases, J lost 4 bases, and 16 bases lay in between. The CDR3 totals 17 residues. CDR3: CASSLGRTASGTGELFF. The CDR3 bases are TGCGCCAGCAGCTTGGGTCGGACGGCCTCGGGCACCGGGGAGCTGTTTTTT.

The genes are TRBV5-1 and TRBJ2-7, with D possibly matching TRBD2 (5 bases). This CDR3 region has 13 residues. Trimming took off 1 base at V and 6 bases at J, with 11 bases between the two ends. Germline values: CDR1 SGHRS, CDR2 YFSETQ. In DNA, the CDR3 is TGCGCCAGCAGCTTGCAGTCCGCGGGCGAGCAGTACTTC. Residues: CASSLQSAGEQYF.